A selection of T cell receptor beta chains follows, all from one sample in a study of T cell repertoires and Cas9 in healthy adults. The data were produced by immunoSEQ multiplex PCR, yet TCRdb's version contains in-frame clones alone and is incomplete. The repertoire consists of about 15,000 clones, with 85% to 90% occurring once and the leading ten covering approximately 1.5%. The sample consisted of Tregs (CD4+, CD25+, CD127-, CD137-, CD154-) from PBMCs; culture status not recorded. The receptors were gathered from a human donor in good health. The CDR3 runs from the conserved cysteine through the conserved F or W. The D gene is left open where the match is weak.

V: TRBV7-8; D: NA; J: TRBJ2-7; length: 14; DNA: TGTGCCAGCAGCTTAGGGGGGGCTCGGTACGAGCAGTACTTC; CDR3: CASSLGGARYEQYF
V: TRBV27; D: NA; J: TRBJ1-2; length: 14; DNA: TGTGCCAGCAGGATCGCGGGGGTGGCCTATGGCTACACCTTC; CDR3: CASRIAGVAYGYTF
V: TRBV9; D: NA; J: TRBJ1-5; length: 15; DNA: TGTGCCAGCAGCGTAGGTTCAGGGATGAATCAGCCCCAGCATTTT; CDR3: CASSVGSGMNQPQHF
V: TRBV7-9; D: TRBD1; J: TRBJ1-1; length: 17; DNA: TGTGCCAGCAGCTTCGAATACGAGCACAGGGGGCGGACTGAAGCTTTCTTT; CDR3: CASSFEYEHRGRTEAFF
V: TRBV15; D: TRBD1; J: TRBJ2-2; length: 20; DNA: TGTGCCACCAGCAGAGGGTATCCGGGACAGGGGGGCATGGACACCGGGGAGCTGTTTTTT; CDR3: CATSRGYPGQGGMDTGELFF
V: TRBV11-2; D: TRBD2; J: TRBJ2-2; length: 15; DNA: TGTGCCAGCAGCCCTGGACTAGCCCGGACCGGGGAGCTGTTTTTT; CDR3: CASSPGLARTGELFF
V: TRBV6-5; D: NA; J: TRBJ1-2; length: 14; DNA: TGTGCCAGCAGGGCAACTCACAGGGACGATGGCTACACCTTC; CDR3: CASRATHRDDGYTF
V: TRBV7-9; D: NA; J: TRBJ1-3; length: 16; DNA: TGTGCCAGCAGCCCGAGCGGGTGGTTCTCTGGAAACACCATATATTTT; CDR3: CASSPSGWFSGNTIYF
V: TRBV10-3; D: NA; J: TRBJ1-1; length: 13; DNA: TGTGCCATCAGTGGCGCGATGAACACTGAAGCTTTCTTT; CDR3: CAISGAMNTEAFF
V: TRBV6-5; D: NA; J: TRBJ2-2; length: 15; DNA: TGTGCCAGCAGGAAGGGCGGGGTCAACACCGGGGAGCTGTTTTTT; CDR3: CASRKGGVNTGELFF